This record covers a single T cell receptor beta chain. Its antigen remains unknown. A junction boundary mismatches the germline segment, possibly from a read error. Together with a sample-barcoded 5' primer, a J-beta primer mix was included in a second PCR lasting roughly 7 to 11 cycles. A tag from a template-switch adaptor with 12 random nucleotides marked each cDNA molecule. In TCRdb, the 5' RACE reads were re-called with MiXCR into one record per CDR3 protein. Of 500,000 to 600,000 distinct CDR3 sequences in the sample, 27% were seen once. This entry comes from a study of blood T cells in healthy people across ages. Study summary: For every two T cells, template switching captured about one barcoded beta molecule.

Study results and caveats: The long-lived group displayed more naive CD4+ cells, plus higher diversity, than the aged donors did.

This CDR3 is 13 amino acids long. The V gene's germline CDR1 is SGDLS and CDR2 YYNGEE. Sequences were obtained from blood. The chain has TRBV9 and TRBJ2-7; no firm D call. This sequence originates from a woman in her sixties or seventies in good health. CDR3 sequence reads: CASSAAPEETQSF. CDR3 bases: TGTGCCAGCAGCGCAGCTCCAGAAGAGACCCAGTCCTTC.